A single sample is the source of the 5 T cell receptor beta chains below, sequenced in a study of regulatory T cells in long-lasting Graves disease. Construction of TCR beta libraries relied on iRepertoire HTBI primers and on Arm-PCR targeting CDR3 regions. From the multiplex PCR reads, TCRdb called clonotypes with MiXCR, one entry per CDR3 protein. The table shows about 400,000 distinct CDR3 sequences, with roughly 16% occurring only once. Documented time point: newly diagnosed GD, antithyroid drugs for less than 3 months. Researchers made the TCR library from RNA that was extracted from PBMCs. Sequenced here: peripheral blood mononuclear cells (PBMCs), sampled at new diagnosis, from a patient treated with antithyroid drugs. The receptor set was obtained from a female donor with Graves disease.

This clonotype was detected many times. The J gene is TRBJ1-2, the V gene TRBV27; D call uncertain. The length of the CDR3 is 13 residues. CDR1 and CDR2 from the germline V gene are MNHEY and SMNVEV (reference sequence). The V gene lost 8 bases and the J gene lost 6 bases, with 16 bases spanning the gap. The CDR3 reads CASRYWGAHGYTF. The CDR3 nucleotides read TGTGCCAGCCGCTACTGGGGTGCGCATGGCTACACCTTC.

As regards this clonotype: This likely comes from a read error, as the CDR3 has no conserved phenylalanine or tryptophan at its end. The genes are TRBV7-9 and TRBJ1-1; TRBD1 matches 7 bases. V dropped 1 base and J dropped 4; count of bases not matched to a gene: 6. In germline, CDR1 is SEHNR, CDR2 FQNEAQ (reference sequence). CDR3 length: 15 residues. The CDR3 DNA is TGTGCCAGCAGCTTAGAGGGGGCGCCTTCCACTGAAGCTTTCATT. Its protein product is CASSLEGAPSTEAFI.

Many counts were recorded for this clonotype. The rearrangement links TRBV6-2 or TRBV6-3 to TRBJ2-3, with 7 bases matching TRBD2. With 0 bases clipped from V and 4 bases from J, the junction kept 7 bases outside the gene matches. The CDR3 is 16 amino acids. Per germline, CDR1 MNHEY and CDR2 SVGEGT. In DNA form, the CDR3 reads TGTGCCAGCAGTTACTCTGTGGGAGGGCCCGCAGATACGCAGTATTTT. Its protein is CASSYSVGGPADTQYF.

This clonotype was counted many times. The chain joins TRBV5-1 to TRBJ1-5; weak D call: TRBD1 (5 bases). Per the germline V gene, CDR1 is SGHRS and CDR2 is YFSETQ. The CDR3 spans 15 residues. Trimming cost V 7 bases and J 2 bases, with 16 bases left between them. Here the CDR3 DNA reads TGCGCCAGCCCCCGGGGACCTAAGGGCAATCAGCCCCAGCATTTT. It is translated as CASPRGPKGNQPQHF.

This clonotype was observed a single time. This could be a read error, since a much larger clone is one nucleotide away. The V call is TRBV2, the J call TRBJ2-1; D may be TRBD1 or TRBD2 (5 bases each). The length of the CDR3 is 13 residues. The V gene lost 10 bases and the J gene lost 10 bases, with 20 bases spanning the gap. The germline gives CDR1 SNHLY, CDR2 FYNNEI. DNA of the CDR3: TGTGCCATCGGGACCGAGGATGGATACGAGCAGTTCTTC. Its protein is CAIGTEDGYEQFF.